The source of this T cell receptor beta chain is a study of siplizumab effects on memory and regulatory T cells. Study-level points and caveats: Most alloreactive clones went unmapped to unstimulated subsets; only a minor fraction mapped. Siplizumab conditions gave an average of approximately 70% Treg-derived mappable alloreactive CD4+ clones, versus about 30% for controls.

In its sample, this clone was seen once. Antigen specificity is unknown. Per sample, 90,000 to 100,000 TCR templates were assayed. Profiling relied on immunoSEQ multiplex PCR, and the TCRdb table lists in-frame clones only, not all of them. The sample lists about 100,000 clones, around 94% seen once, with roughly 0.61% in the top ten. Trimming took 4 bases from V and 0 from J, leaving 15 bases between them. The CDR3 runs to 16 residues. Germline V lookup: CDR1 LGHNA, CDR2 YNFKEQ. This TCR came from a human donor in good health. The chain links TRBV4-2 to TRBJ1-2, with a possible D match to TRBD1 (5 bases). The sample was Tregs sorted from blood. The DNA of the CDR3 is TGTGCCAGCAGCCTCGGAGCACAGGTAGCTAACTATGGCTACACCTTC. Amino acids: CASSLGAQVANYGYTF.